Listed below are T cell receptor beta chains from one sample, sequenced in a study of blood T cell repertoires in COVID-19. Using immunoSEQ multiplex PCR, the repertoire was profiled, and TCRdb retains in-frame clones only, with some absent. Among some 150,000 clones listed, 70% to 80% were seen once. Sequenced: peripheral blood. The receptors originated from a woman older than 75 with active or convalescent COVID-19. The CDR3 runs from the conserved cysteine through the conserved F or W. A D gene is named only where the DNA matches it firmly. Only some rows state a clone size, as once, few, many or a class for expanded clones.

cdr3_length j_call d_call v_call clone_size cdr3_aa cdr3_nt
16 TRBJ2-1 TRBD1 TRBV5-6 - CASSHQRQGALNEQFF TGTGCCAGCAGCCACCAACGACAGGGAGCTCTCAATGAGCAGTTCTTC
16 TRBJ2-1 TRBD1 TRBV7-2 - CASSLGPGQLSSEQFF TGTGCCAGCAGCTTAGGCCCGGGACAGCTCAGCAGTGAGCAGTTCTTC
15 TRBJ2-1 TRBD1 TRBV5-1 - CASSARDRGQDEQFF TGCGCCAGCAGCGCCCGGGACAGGGGGCAAGATGAGCAGTTCTTC
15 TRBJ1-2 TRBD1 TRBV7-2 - CASSADRGSVRGYTF TGTGCCAGCAGCGCCGACAGGGGGAGTGTTCGTGGCTACACCTTC
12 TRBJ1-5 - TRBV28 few CAVEGVNQPQHF TGTGCCGTCGAGGGGGTAAATCAGCCCCAGCATTTT
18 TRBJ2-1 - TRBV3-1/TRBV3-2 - CASSQDIEAAGAYNEQFF TGTGCCAGCAGCCAAGATATAGAAGCGGCAGGGGCTTACAATGAGCAGTTCTTC
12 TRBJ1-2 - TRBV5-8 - CASSLGVIGYTF TGTGCCAGCAGCTTGGGAGTAATTGGCTACACCTTC
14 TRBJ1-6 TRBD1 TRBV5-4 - CASSRQGLSSPLHF TGTGCCAGCAGCAGACAGGGTTTATCTTCACCCCTCCACTTT
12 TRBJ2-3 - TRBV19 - CATLGGGDTQYF TGTGCCACCCTGGGGGGGGGCGATACGCAGTATTTT
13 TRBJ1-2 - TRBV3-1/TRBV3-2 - CASSQRYGNGYTF TGTGCCAGCAGCCAACGGTACGGTAATGGCTACACCTTC
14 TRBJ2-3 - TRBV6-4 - CASSEGTSTDTQYF TGTGCCAGCAGTGAGGGGACTAGCACAGATACGCAGTATTTT
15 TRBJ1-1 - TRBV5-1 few CASSSEGVPNTEAFF TGCGCCAGCAGCTCAGAGGGGGTTCCGAACACTGAAGCTTTCTTT
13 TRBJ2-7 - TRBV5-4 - CASSLVGGVEQYF TGTGCCAGCAGCTTGGTAGGGGGTGTCGAGCAGTACTTC
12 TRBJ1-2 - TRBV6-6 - CASSSGNYGYTF TGTGCCAGCAGTTCCGGTAACTATGGCTACACCTTC
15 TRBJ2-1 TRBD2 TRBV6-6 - CASSYGTTVYDEQFF TGTGCCAGCAGTTACGGGACTACGGTCTACGATGAGCAGTTCTTC
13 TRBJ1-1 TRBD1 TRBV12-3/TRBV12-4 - CASISTGGYEAFF TGTGCCAGTATATCGACAGGGGGGTATGAAGCTTTCTTT
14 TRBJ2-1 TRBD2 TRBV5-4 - CASSLAGEGNEQFF TGTGCCAGCAGCTTAGCGGGGGAGGGAAATGAGCAGTTCTTC
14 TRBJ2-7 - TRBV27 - CASKPLAPFYEQYF TGTGCCAGCAAACCCCTAGCGCCTTTCTACGAGCAGTACTTC
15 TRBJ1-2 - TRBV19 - CASSIAGNPNYGYTF TGTGCCAGTAGTATAGCCGGGAATCCCAACTATGGCTACACCTTC
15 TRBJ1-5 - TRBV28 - CASGSSGTPNQPQHF TGTGCCAGCGGTAGTAGCGGGACTCCCAATCAGCCCCAGCATTTT
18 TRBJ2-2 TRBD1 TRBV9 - CASSASHVGTGGAGELFF TGTGCCAGCAGCGCCAGCCATGTCGGGACAGGGGGGGCCGGGGAGCTGTTTTTT
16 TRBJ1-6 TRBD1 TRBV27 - CASRPRSGTGISPLHF TGTGCCAGCAGGCCCAGATCCGGGACAGGTATTTCACCCCTCCACTTT
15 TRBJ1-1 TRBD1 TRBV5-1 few CASSSLGQGNTEAFF TGCGCCAGCAGCTCCTTGGGACAGGGGAACACTGAAGCTTTCTTT
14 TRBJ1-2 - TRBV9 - CASSVARGSYGYTF TGTGCCAGCAGCGTAGCGCGGGGGAGCTATGGCTACACCTTC
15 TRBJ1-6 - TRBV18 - CASSRGSSYNSPLHF TGTGCCAGCTCACGAGGAAGCTCCTATAATTCACCCCTCCACTTT
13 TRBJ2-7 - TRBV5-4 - CASSPPTGYEQYF TGTGCCAGCAGCCCGCCGACAGGCTACGAGCAGTACTTC
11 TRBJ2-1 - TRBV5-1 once CASSSYNEQFF TGCGCCAGCAGCTCGTACAATGAGCAGTTCTTC
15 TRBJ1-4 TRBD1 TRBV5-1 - CASSETGAPNEKLFF TGCGCCAGCAGCGAAACAGGGGCCCCTAATGAAAAACTGTTTTTT
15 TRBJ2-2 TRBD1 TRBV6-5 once CASSRQGTNTGELFF TGTGCCAGCAGTCGACAGGGTACGAACACCGGGGAGCTGTTTTTT
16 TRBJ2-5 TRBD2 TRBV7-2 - CASSRGLAGGRETQYF TGTGCCAGCAGCAGGGGACTAGCGGGGGGGCGAGAGACCCAGTACTTC
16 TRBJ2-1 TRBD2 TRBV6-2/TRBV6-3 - CASSSGLAGGYNEQFF TGTGCCAGCAGTTCTGGACTAGCGGGGGGTTACAATGAGCAGTTCTTC
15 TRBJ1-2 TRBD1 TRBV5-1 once CASSLEGQVNYGYTF TGCGCCAGCAGCTTGGAGGGACAGGTTAACTATGGCTACACCTTC
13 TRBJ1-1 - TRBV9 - CASSVTGNTEAFF TGTGCCAGCAGCGTAACCGGGAACACTGAAGCTTTCTTT
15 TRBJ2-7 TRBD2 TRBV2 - CASSRRATSGYEQYF TGTGCCAGCAGTCGAAGGGCGACTAGCGGATACGAGCAGTACTTC
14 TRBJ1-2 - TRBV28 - CASTPPRDTYGYTF TGTGCCAGCACCCCCCCCCGGGACACCTATGGCTACACCTTC
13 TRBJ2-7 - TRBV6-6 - CASSYQVFYEQYF TGTGCCAGCAGTTATCAGGTTTTCTACGAGCAGTACTTC
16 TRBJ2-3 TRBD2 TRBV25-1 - CASSELFAGGPDTQYF TGTGCCAGCAGTGAATTATTCGCGGGGGGTCCAGATACGCAGTATTTT
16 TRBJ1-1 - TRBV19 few CASSIGSTWRGTEAFF TGTGCCAGTAGTATTGGTAGCACCTGGAGGGGCACTGAAGCTTTCTTT
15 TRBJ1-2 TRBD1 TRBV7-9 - CASSLNGQGISGYTF TGTGCCAGCAGCTTAAATGGACAGGGGATTAGTGGCTACACCTTC
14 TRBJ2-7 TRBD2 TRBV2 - CASSEASGGDEQYF TGTGCCAGCAGTGAGGCTAGCGGGGGAGACGAGCAGTACTTC